These 32 T cell receptor beta chains were all obtained from the same sample, sequenced in a study of blood T cell repertoires in COVID-19. Some clones are missing from TCRdb's copy, which holds only in-frame ones; the method was immunoSEQ multiplex PCR. The sample yields approximately 300,000 clones, around 89% seen once. The sequenced sample was peripheral blood. Receptors originate from a man aged 40-49 years with acute or convalescent COVID-19.

CDR3 in DNA: TGTGCCAGCAGCGTAGCTATTTCCTACAATGAGCAGTTCTTC. Protein product: CASSVAISYNEQFF. The chain employs TRBV9 and TRBJ2-1, with D unresolved. CDR1 is SGDLS, CDR2 YYNGEE, per germline. Trimming shortened V by 0 bases and J by 1 base, and 5 bases separated the two germline ends. The CDR3 sequence is 14 residues long.

J is TRBJ1-3 and V is TRBV5-1, with D possibly TRBD1 on 6 matching bases. Germline V gene data show CDR1 as SGHRS and CDR2 as YFSETQ. The CDR3 loop spans 15 amino acids. With 3 bases removed from V and 2 bases from J, the gap between germline ends came to 12 bases. The CDR3 region is CASSWGHGAGNTIYF. CDR3 sequence (DNA): TGCGCCAGCAGCTGGGGACATGGGGCTGGAAACACCATATATTTT.

The chain recombines TRBV14 with TRBJ2-7; D unresolved. This CDR3 is 16 amino acids long. Trimming pared 1 base from V and 0 bases from J, leaving 13 bases between. Germline V gene data show CDR1 as SGHDN and CDR2 as FVKESK. The CDR3 loop is CASSQVLTARSYEQYF. The CDR3 coding sequence is TGTGCCAGCAGCCAAGTCCTTACCGCGCGCTCCTACGAGCAGTACTTC.

The chain joins TRBV7-6 to TRBJ2-7; no reliable D call. The CDR3 length is 14 residues. CDR1 SGHVS and CDR2 FNYEAQ come from the germline V gene. V lost 1 base to trimming and J lost 0 bases, with 7 bases between them. This CDR3 is CASSLVAGSYEQYF. DNA of the CDR3: TGTGCCAGCAGCTTAGTCGCAGGCTCCTACGAGCAGTACTTC.

The rearrangement uses TRBV7-8 and TRBJ1-2; 7 nucleotides match TRBD1. From germline, CDR1 is SGHVS and CDR2 FQNEAQ. The V segment lost 5 bases and the J segment 4 bases; nucleotides outside the gene matches: 7. This CDR3 comprises 14 residues. For the CDR3, the DNA is TGTGCCAGCAGCCCCCGGGACAGCACCTATGGCTACACCTTC. This sequence encodes CASSPRDSTYGYTF.

This rearrangement joins TRBV5-5 to TRBJ1-1, with D unresolved. Germline V gene sequence: CDR1 SGHKS, CDR2 YYEKEE (reference sequence). The CDR3 totals 16 residues. V was cut by 2 bases and J by 0 bases, with 14 bases left in between. CDR3 loop: CASSFRFDGVNTEAFF. CDR3 in DNA: TGTGCCAGCAGCTTTCGATTTGACGGGGTGAACACTGAAGCTTTCTTT.

CDR3 sequence: CATRTGQYTEAFF. CDR3 DNA: TGTGCCACCAGAACCGGACAGTACACTGAAGCTTTCTTT. The chain links TRBV24-1 to TRBJ1-1; weak D call: TRBD1 (6 bases). The CDR3 sequence is 13 residues long. Trimming left V 7 bases short and J 3 bases short, with 11 bases between. The germline gives CDR1 KGHDR, CDR2 SFDVKD.

The chain combines TRBV19 with TRBJ1-6; D remains unclear. V lost 0 bases, J lost 7 bases, and 10 bases lay in between. Germline V lookup: CDR1 LNHDA, CDR2 SQIVND (reference sequence). The CDR3 is 15 amino acids. CDR3 residues: CASSIEREVNSPLHF. CDR3 nucleotides: TGTGCCAGTAGTATAGAGAGGGAGGTGAATTCACCCCTCCACTTT. Looking up the rest from reference TRBV19 and TRBJ1-6 gives the full variable domain: DGGITQSPKYLFRKEGQNVTLSCEQNLNHDAMYWYRQDPGQGLRLIYYSQIVNDFQKGDIAEGYSVSREKKESFPLTVTSAQKNPTAFYLCASSIEREVNSPLHFGNGTRLTVT.

The chain recombines TRBV6-5 with TRBJ2-5; TRBD1 aligns across 9 bases. Per the germline V gene, CDR1 is MNHEY and CDR2 is SVGAGI. The V gene end was trimmed by 7 bases and the J gene end by 2 bases; junction bases not matched to a gene: 8. The length of the CDR3 is 15 residues. DNA for the CDR3: TGTGCCAGCATTCCATACAGGGGGCGGCAAGAGACCCAGTACTTC. This encodes CASIPYRGRQETQYF.

V gene TRBV5-1 combines with J gene TRBJ1-1; no clear D. Germline CDR1 SGHRS, CDR2 YFSETQ. The V end lost 2 bases, the J end lost 1 base, and 12 bases lay between the germline ends. This CDR3 region has 15 residues. The CDR3 DNA follows: TGCGCCAGCAGCTTAGGAGGGCGATCGAACACTGAAGCTTTCTTT. Translating gives CASSLGGRSNTEAFF.

The count of this clone is one. This chain joins TRBV6-5 and TRBJ1-1, with unresolved D. Trimming stripped 4 bases from V and 5 bases from J, with 11 bases between. This CDR3 comprises 13 residues. Germline V gene data show CDR1 as MNHEY and CDR2 as SVGAGI. CDR3 DNA: TGTGCCAGCAGTTTGGAGTCGGGGACTGAAGCTTTCTTT. It specifies CASSLESGTEAFF.

The V gene is TRBV7-9, the J gene TRBJ2-7; 7 nucleotides line up with TRBD1. The CDR3 covers 16 residues. J lost 0 bases, V lost 0 bases, and 5 bases had no gene match. CDR1 SEHNR and CDR2 FQNEAQ come from the germline V gene (reference sequence). The CDR3 spells CASSLARAGGSYEQYF. Here the CDR3 DNA reads TGTGCCAGCAGCTTAGCGAGGGCAGGGGGCTCCTACGAGCAGTACTTC.

The gene calls are TRBV6-1 and TRBJ1-5; 8 bases line up with TRBD1. From germline, CDR1 is MNHNS and CDR2 SASEGT. This CDR3 is built from 19 residues. Trimming cost V 2 bases and J 2 bases; bases outside gene matches: 14. The CDR3 region is CASSERGDRSHVGNQPQHF. CDR3 DNA: TGTGCCAGCAGTGAAAGGGGGGACAGGTCCCATGTGGGCAATCAGCCCCAGCATTTT.

V is TRBV4-1 and J is TRBJ1-1, with D possibly being TRBD1 (5 bases). CDR1 is MGHRA, CDR2 YSYEKL, per germline. Trimming pared 3 bases from V and 1 base from J, leaving 21 bases between. CDR3 size: 18 residues. The CDR3, as DNA: TGCGCCAGCAGCCACGACACCCTCGCAGGGTACGGGAACACTGAAGCTTTCTTT. It is translated as CASSHDTLAGYGNTEAFF.

The rearrangement joins TRBV7-9 to TRBJ2-7; 7 bases line up with TRBD1. Losses at the gene ends were 6 bases for V and 2 bases for J; bases not matched to a gene: 4. The CDR3 has 13 amino acids. Germline assignment: CDR1 SEHNR and CDR2 FQNEAQ (reference sequence). In nucleotides, the CDR3 is TGTGCCAGCAGGGGGACAGCCGCCTACGAGCAGTACTTC. Its translation is CASRGTAAYEQYF.

This clone appeared once. The rearrangement joins TRBV6-5 to TRBJ1-2, with D tentatively TRBD1 (6 bases). The CDR3 is 12 amino acids. The germline V and J ends were trimmed by 7 bases and 9 bases, with 15 bases remaining between them. CDR1 is MNHEY and CDR2 is SVGAGI in the germline V gene. For the CDR3, the DNA is TGTGCCAGCACGAGAGGGGGAATGAGCTACACCTTC. Its protein is CASTRGGMSYTF.

The chain carries TRBV30 and TRBJ2-3; 7 positions match TRBD1. Germline V lookup: CDR1 GTSNPN, CDR2 SVGIG (reference sequence). This CDR3 is built from 14 residues. After removal of 1 base from V and 3 bases from J, the junction contained 4 bases not matched to a gene. The chain's CDR3 is CAWSGQGLTDTQYF. The CDR3 DNA follows: TGTGCCTGGAGTGGACAGGGTTTGACAGATACGCAGTATTTT.

The chain links TRBV5-1 to TRBJ1-2; possible D gene TRBD1, 5 bases. Germline loops: CDR1 SGHRS, CDR2 YFSETQ. This CDR3 has 17 amino acids. Trimming removed 2 bases at V and 6 bases at J, with 23 bases between. Here the CDR3 reads CASSFRADSADRDGYTF. DNA for the CDR3: TGCGCCAGCAGCTTCAGGGCAGACTCGGCGGATCGCGATGGCTACACCTTC.

This chain connects TRBV9 to TRBJ2-2, with TRBD1 matching 10 bases. The ends lost 3 bases at V and 6 bases at J; junction bases unmatched: 2. This CDR3 has 14 residues. Germline V lookup: CDR1 SGDLS, CDR2 YYNGEE. CDR3 coding DNA: TGTGCCAGCAGCGCCGGGACAGGGGCCGGGGAGCTGTTTTTT. It codes for CASSAGTGAGELFF.

This chain joins TRBV11-2 and TRBJ2-5; 8 nucleotides match TRBD2. The CDR3 runs to 14 residues. Germline CDR1 SGHAT, CDR2 FQNNGV. The junction had 4 bases not matched to a gene; V was cut back by 5 bases and J by 2 bases. CDR3: CASSPQRGQETQYF. DNA for the CDR3: TGTGCCAGCAGCCCACAGCGGGGGCAAGAGACCCAGTACTTC.

The chain combines TRBV11-3 with TRBJ1-1; no clear D. The CDR3 length is 13 residues. Germline V gene lookup returns CDR1 SGHNT and CDR2 YENEEA. With 4 bases removed from V and 3 bases from J, the gap between germline ends came to 9 bases. The CDR3 loop is CASSSMRDTEAFF. CDR3 nucleotides: TGTGCCAGCAGCTCCATGCGGGACACTGAAGCTTTCTTT.

This chain links TRBV4-1 with TRBJ1-2; no definite D call. The CDR3 runs 15 residues. V was clipped by 0 bases and J by 8 bases, with 16 bases between them. From germline, CDR1 is MGHRA and CDR2 YSYEKL. This CDR3 reads CASSQDLVALRGYTF. The CDR3, as DNA: TGCGCCAGCAGCCAAGATCTTGTGGCATTGCGGGGCTACACCTTC.

This clone turned up a few times. The genes are TRBV5-1 and TRBJ2-6; 9 bases fit TRBD1. Per the germline V gene, CDR1 is SGHRS and CDR2 is YFSETQ. V was clipped by 6 bases and J by 0 bases; unmatched bases: 10. The length of the CDR3 is 18 residues. The CDR3 loop reads CASTFTGGTNSGANVLTF. CDR3 nucleotide sequence: TGCGCCAGCACCTTTACAGGGGGCACAAACTCTGGGGCCAACGTCCTGACTTTC. Full variable domain (outside the CDR3, taken from reference TRBV5-1 and TRBJ2-6): KAGVTQTPRYLIKTRGQQVTLSCSPISGHRSVSWYQQTPGQGLQFLFEYFSETQRNKGNFPGRFSGRQFSNSRSEMNVSTLELGDSALYLCASTFTGGTNSGANVLTFGAGSRLTVL.

This chain uses TRBV7-8 with TRBJ1-6; 9 bases fit TRBD1. The CDR3 is 15 amino acids. Germline values: CDR1 SGHVS, CDR2 FQNEAQ. The V and J ends lost 1 base and 9 bases, in that order; junction bases with no gene match: 4. CDR3 sequence (DNA): TGTGCCAGCAGCTTAGAGGGACAGGGAAGTTCACCCCTCCACTTT. Amino acid sequence: CASSLEGQGSSPLHF.

V gene TRBV5-1 combines with J gene TRBJ1-1; 7 bases are a match to TRBD1. V shed 4 bases and J 1 base; nucleotides not matched to a gene: 7. This CDR3 comprises 15 residues. CDR1 and CDR2 from the germline V gene are SGHRS and YFSETQ. CDR3 region: CASSLTGATNTEAFF. Written as DNA, the CDR3 is TGCGCCAGCAGCCTCACAGGGGCAACGAACACTGAAGCTTTCTTT. Together with reference TRBV5-1 and TRBJ1-1, the CDR3 gives the full variable domain: KAGVTQTPRYLIKTRGQQVTLSCSPISGHRSVSWYQQTPGQGLQFLFEYFSETQRNKGNFPGRFSGRQFSNSRSEMNVSTLELGDSALYLCASSLTGATNTEAFFGQGTRLTVV.

CDR3 protein: CASNSGDSYNEQFF. The CDR3 coding sequence is TGTGCCAGTAACAGTGGGGACAGCTACAATGAGCAGTTCTTC. The chain uses TRBV19 and TRBJ2-1; 7 bases are shared with TRBD1. Germline CDR1 is LNHDA and CDR2 is SQIVND (reference sequence). With V trimmed by 7 bases and J by 3 bases, 6 bases remained unmatched. CDR3 length equals 14 residues.

The chain's CDR3 is CASSAVLQGDTQYF. In nucleotides, the CDR3 is TGTGCCAGCAGCGCAGTGCTACAGGGAGATACGCAGTATTTT. The rearrangement links TRBV9 to TRBJ2-3, with a possible D match to TRBD1 (6 bases). Germline V gene lookup returns CDR1 SGDLS and CDR2 YYNGEE. V lost 3 bases and J lost 5, with 13 bases in between. There are 14 residues in the CDR3.

This chain joins TRBV20-1 and TRBJ2-7, with a tentative D call TRBD2 (5 bases). CDR1 and CDR2 from the germline V gene are DFQATT and SNEGSKA (reference sequence). Trimming removed 3 bases at V and 5 bases at J, with 11 bases between. The CDR3 has 12 residues. The CDR3 DNA sequence: TGCAGTGCTAGTGGGGAGCCCCACGAGCAGTACTTC. Amino acid sequence: CSASGEPHEQYF.

The chain combines TRBV29-1 with TRBJ1-1; D gene uncertain. Germline CDR1 reads SQVTM; CDR2 reads ANQGSEA. The CDR3 is 10 amino acids. Trimming removed 7 bases from V and 6 bases from J, with 9 bases in between. CDR3 amino acids: CSARVPEAFF. For the CDR3, the DNA is TGCAGCGCCCGGGTCCCTGAAGCTTTCTTT.

The rearrangement links TRBV6-6 to TRBJ1-1; 7 bases map to TRBD1. The CDR3 extends over 14 amino acids. The J segment lost 8 bases and the V segment lost 6 bases, leaving 12 bases of the junction unmatched. The germline V gene has CDR1 MNHNY and CDR2 SVGAGI (reference sequence). CDR3 protein: CASSKGARQAEAFF. CDR3 in DNA: TGTGCCAGCAGCAAGGGGGCTCGGCAGGCGGAAGCTTTCTTT.

The rearrangement uses TRBV12-3 or TRBV12-4 and TRBJ1-2; no firm D call. The V end was cut by 3 bases, the J end by 6 bases, with 5 bases between. The CDR3 length is 11 residues. CDR3 nucleotide sequence: TGTGCCAGCAGTTTGAGGAATGGCTACACCTTC. As protein: CASSLRNGYTF.

CDR3 residues: CASSESLAEDTQYF. The CDR3 nucleotides read TGCGCCAGCAGTGAGTCACTAGCGGAAGATACGCAGTATTTT. This chain links TRBV10-2 with TRBJ2-3; 8 nucleotides match TRBD2. Germline CDR1 reads WSHSY; CDR2 reads SAAADI. V was clipped by 0 bases and J by 5 bases; unmatched bases: 1. The CDR3 sequence is 14 residues long.